These T cell receptor beta chains were read from a single sample in a study of OX40 agonist ivuxolimab in advanced cancers. Assay used: immunoSEQ multiplex PCR; TCRdb lists only in-frame clones, some missing. The sample contains about 83,000 clones, approximately 88% of which appear only once. The sequencing used CD4+ or CD8+ T cells sorted from blood, collected in a trial of the OX40 agonist ivuxolimab. These receptors were obtained from an adult with an advanced solid tumor such as melanoma, head and neck, liver or kidney cancer. The CDR3 runs from the conserved cysteine through the conserved F or W. The D gene is left open where the match is weak. Rows may omit the clone size; those that give it use once, few, many or a size class.

v_gene	d_gene	j_gene	abundance	CDR3aa	CDR3nt
TRBV7-3	TRBD2	TRBJ2-6	NA	CASSPHGGYSGANVLTF	TGTGCCAGCAGCCCCCACGGGGGGTACTCCGGGGCCAACGTCCTGACTTTC
TRBV7-9	TRBD2	TRBJ2-2	once	CASTGTSGRGGELFF	TGTGCCAGCACCGGGACTAGCGGGAGGGGCGGGGAGCTGTTTTTT
TRBV5-6	NA	TRBJ1-2	NA	CASSYGRQEHTF	TGTGCCAGCAGCTATGGCCGACAGGAGCACACCTTC
TRBV11-3	NA	TRBJ1-1	once	CASSLGDGRNTEAFF	TGTGCCAGCAGCTTGGGGGACGGCAGGAACACTGAAGCTTTCTTT
TRBV15	NA	TRBJ1-1	NA	CATSRFQEANVAFF	TGTGCCACCAGCAGATTTCAGGAAGCGAACGTAGCTTTCTTT
TRBV10-3	NA	TRBJ1-5	NA	CAISESPSTDQPQHF	TGTGCCATCAGTGAGTCCCCCTCGACGGATCAGCCCCAGCATTTT
TRBV19	TRBD1	TRBJ1-2	NA	CASSRENPGTVTLGYTF	TGTGCCAGTAGCCGAGAAAACCCCGGGACAGTTACCCTTGGCTACACCTTC
TRBV7-7	TRBD2	TRBJ2-1	NA	CASSLRLGGGYNEQFF	TGTGCTAGCAGCCTCCGACTTGGCGGGGGTTACAATGAGCAGTTCTTC
TRBV6-4	NA	TRBJ1-2	once	CASSDSTRGGGYTF	TGTGCCAGCAGTGACTCAACGCGGGGAGGCGGCTACACCTTC
TRBV10-3	NA	TRBJ1-1	NA	CAIGNVGGRSEAFF	TGTGCCATCGGAAATGTGGGGGGCCGGTCCGAAGCTTTCTTT
TRBV5-1	NA	TRBJ1-1	few	CASSLPGAAEAFF	TGCGCCAGCAGCTTGCCGGGGGCTGCTGAAGCTTTCTTT
TRBV27	NA	TRBJ1-2	few	CASSFQGNYGYTF	TGTGCCAGCAGTTTTCAGGGTAACTATGGCTACACCTTC
TRBV9	TRBD1	TRBJ1-6	NA	CASSVTGVQSPLHF	TGTGCCAGCAGCGTCACAGGGGTGCAGTCACCCCTCCACTTT
TRBV6-1	NA	TRBJ1-4	NA	CASSEARTGRLFF	TGTGCCAGCAGTGAAGCCCGGACCGGGAGACTGTTTTTT
TRBV11-3	TRBD1	TRBJ1-1	NA	CASSSTGGGFSEAFF	TGTGCCAGCAGCTCGACAGGGGGCGGTTTTTCTGAAGCTTTCTTT
TRBV30	NA	TRBJ1-1	few	CAWSPMGYTEAFF	TGTGCCTGGAGCCCGATGGGATACACTGAAGCTTTCTTT
TRBV5-4	TRBD1	TRBJ2-6	NA	CASSLTGSGANVLTF	TGTGCCAGCAGCCTGACAGGGTCTGGGGCCAACGTCCTGACTTTC
TRBV4-3	TRBD1	TRBJ1-1	NA	CASSQGTGWKTEAFF	TGCGCCAGCAGCCAAGGGACAGGTTGGAAAACTGAAGCTTTCTTT
TRBV7-3	NA	TRBJ1-1	NA	CASSPSGLNTEAFF	TGTGCCAGCAGCCCTTCGGGGTTGAACACTGAAGCTTTCTTT
TRBV7-7	TRBD1	TRBJ2-7	NA	CASSRDRGYEQYF	TGTGCTAGCAGCCGGGACAGGGGATACGAGCAGTACTTC
TRBV20-1	NA	TRBJ2-7	once	CSARSGYEQYF	TGCAGTGCACGGTCGGGGTACGAGCAGTACTTC
TRBV5-8	NA	TRBJ1-1	NA	CASSLLQGKAFF	TGTGCCAGCAGCTTATTGCAGGGAAAAGCTTTCTTT
TRBV11-3	NA	TRBJ2-4	NA	CAGLHSLNIQYF	TGTGCCGGACTACATAGCCTCAACATTCAGTACTTC
TRBV18	NA	TRBJ1-5	NA	CASSVGRDQPQHF	TGTGCCAGCTCTGTGGGGAGGGACCAGCCCCAGCATTTT
TRBV7-8	NA	TRBJ1-5	NA	CASSPQLSNQPQHF	TGTGCCAGCAGCCCCCAGCTTAGCAATCAGCCCCAGCATTTT
TRBV14	TRBD2	TRBJ2-1	NA	CASSSRTSGRFDEQFF	TGTGCCAGCAGCTCGAGGACTAGCGGGAGGTTTGATGAGCAGTTCTTC
TRBV11-2	NA	TRBJ2-7	NA	CASSLARGQNYEQYF	TGTGCCAGCAGCTTAGCCCGGGGTCAGAACTACGAGCAGTACTTC
TRBV5-4	TRBD1	TRBJ1-2	NA	CASTLGTGLGGYTF	TGTGCCAGTACCCTAGGGACAGGGTTGGGTGGCTACACCTTC
TRBV6-1	TRBD1	TRBJ2-7	NA	CASCINRGSYEQYF	TGTGCCAGCTGCATTAACAGGGGGTCCTACGAGCAGTACTTC
TRBV27	TRBD1	TRBJ2-7	once	CASSPWTGTLNEQYF	TGTGCCAGCAGTCCGTGGACAGGGACTTTAAACGAGCAGTACTTC
TRBV29-1	NA	TRBJ2-5	few	CSVGGETQYF	TGCAGCGTTGGGGGAGAGACCCAGTACTTC
TRBV6-5	TRBD1	TRBJ1-6	NA	CASSYSQGASSPLHF	TGTGCCAGCAGTTACTCACAGGGGGCCTCTTCACCCCTCCACTTT
TRBV6-5	TRBD1	TRBJ2-5	NA	CASSGTYRGETQYF	TGTGCCAGCAGTGGGACTTACAGGGGGGAGACCCAGTACTTC
TRBV2	TRBD1	TRBJ1-1	NA	CASSQTGVGAFF	TGTGCCAGCAGTCAGACAGGGGTAGGAGCTTTCTTT
TRBV11-2	NA	TRBJ1-2	once	CASSLDGGSAGNYGYTF	TGTGCCAGCAGCTTAGATGGGGGTTCCGCCGGAAACTATGGCTACACCTTC
TRBV5-1	NA	TRBJ2-5	NA	CASSLEDALGETQYF	TGCGCCAGCAGCTTGGAGGACGCGTTGGGGGAGACCCAGTACTTC